This is a list of T cell receptor beta chains from one sample in a study of technical replicates of blood from a few donors. Some clones are missing from TCRdb's copy, which holds only in-frame ones; the method was immunoSEQ multiplex PCR. The sample contains some 87,000 clones, 90% to 98% of which appear only once. Material: T cells isolated from PBMCs. These receptors all stem from a human donor in good health. CDR3s include the opening cysteine and the closing phenylalanine or tryptophan. A D gene is named only where the DNA matches it firmly. Clone size appears in some rows only: once, few, many, or a class for an expanded clone.

j_call: TRBJ2-5
v_call: TRBV18
clone_size: -
d_call: -
cdr3_nt: TGTGCCAGCTCACCAGGACTATACCAAGAGACCCAGTACTTC
cdr3_aa: CASSPGLYQETQYF

j_call: TRBJ1-1
v_call: TRBV19
clone_size: -
d_call: TRBD1
cdr3_nt: TGTGCCAGTAGTTCACAGGGGGCCTACACTGAAGCTTTCTTT
cdr3_aa: CASSSQGAYTEAFF

j_call: TRBJ2-5
v_call: TRBV18
clone_size: -
d_call: -
cdr3_nt: TGTGCCAGCTCACCAGTCTGGTTACAGGCTTTTCCGGAGACCCAGTACTTC
cdr3_aa: CASSPVWLQAFPETQYF

j_call: TRBJ2-1
v_call: TRBV5-6
clone_size: -
d_call: TRBD2
cdr3_nt: TGTGCCAGCAGCTCTTCTAGCGGGAGGGGATCCTACAATGAGCAGTTCTTC
cdr3_aa: CASSSSSGRGSYNEQFF

j_call: TRBJ2-6
v_call: TRBV9
clone_size: -
d_call: TRBD2
cdr3_nt: TGTGCCAGCAGCGAGGGACTAGCGGGCGTCCTCTCTGGGGCCAACGTCCTGACTTTC
cdr3_aa: CASSEGLAGVLSGANVLTF

j_call: TRBJ1-1
v_call: TRBV30
clone_size: -
d_call: -
cdr3_nt: TGTGCCTGGAGATCAAGCCCCACTGAAGCTTTCTTT
cdr3_aa: CAWRSSPTEAFF

j_call: TRBJ2-5
v_call: TRBV9
clone_size: -
d_call: -
cdr3_nt: TGTGCCAGCAGCGCTGGGAGGTTAGAGACCCAGTACTTC
cdr3_aa: CASSAGRLETQYF

j_call: TRBJ2-1
v_call: TRBV4-1
clone_size: -
d_call: TRBD1
cdr3_nt: TGCGCCAGCAGCCCGGGGGCAGGGGGCGACTCCTACAATGAGCAGTTCTTC
cdr3_aa: CASSPGAGGDSYNEQFF

j_call: TRBJ1-2
v_call: TRBV7-2
clone_size: -
d_call: TRBD1
cdr3_nt: TGTGCCAGCAGCGTCACACAGGGGAGCATCTATGGCTACACCTTC
cdr3_aa: CASSVTQGSIYGYTF

j_call: TRBJ2-1
v_call: TRBV19
clone_size: once
d_call: TRBD2
cdr3_nt: TGTGCCAGTATGGAGGGAGGGGCATACAATGAGCAGTTCTTC
cdr3_aa: CASMEGGAYNEQFF

j_call: TRBJ1-4
v_call: TRBV30
clone_size: -
d_call: -
cdr3_nt: TGTGCCTGGAGTGTACTTAATGAAAAACTGTTTTTT
cdr3_aa: CAWSVLNEKLFF

j_call: TRBJ1-5
v_call: TRBV9
clone_size: once
d_call: -
cdr3_nt: TGTGCCAGCAGCGTGGGGGCTGAACAGCCCCAGCATTTT
cdr3_aa: CASSVGAEQPQHF

j_call: TRBJ1-2
v_call: TRBV18
clone_size: -
d_call: -
cdr3_nt: TGTGCCAGCTCACCTGGGGCGGAGGGAGGCTACACCTTC
cdr3_aa: CASSPGAEGGYTF

j_call: TRBJ1-4
v_call: TRBV5-4
clone_size: -
d_call: TRBD1
cdr3_nt: TGTGCCAGCAGCCTCGACAGGGGAGGAGAAAAACTGTTTTTT
cdr3_aa: CASSLDRGGEKLFF

j_call: TRBJ2-7
v_call: TRBV6-6
clone_size: -
d_call: TRBD1
cdr3_nt: TGTGCCAGCAGTTCTGCGGACAGGGACTACGAGCAGTACTTC
cdr3_aa: CASSSADRDYEQYF

j_call: TRBJ2-5
v_call: TRBV6-1
clone_size: -
d_call: TRBD1
cdr3_nt: TGTGCCAGCAGTGAACCGGGACAGCCTCAAGAGACCCAGTACTTC
cdr3_aa: CASSEPGQPQETQYF